These 14 T cell receptor beta chains were sequenced from one sample in a study of T cell responses to AZD1222 COVID-19 vaccine. Profiling relied on immunoSEQ multiplex PCR, and the TCRdb table lists in-frame clones only, not all of them. Among under 150,000 clones listed, 75% to 90% were seen once. Sequences were derived from peripheral blood, sampled 28 days after the second AZD1222 dose. Receptors originate from an adult who received the AZD1222 COVID-19 vaccine.

The rearrangement links TRBV6-5 to TRBJ2-7; D is possibly TRBD1 (6 bases). The V end lost 6 bases, the J end lost 3 bases, and 15 bases lay between the germline ends. The CDR3 is 14 amino acids. The germline V gene encodes CDR1 MNHEY and CDR2 SVGAGI. CDR3 loop: CASSYLGQFYEQYV. Written as DNA, the CDR3 is TGTGCCAGCAGCTACCTAGGACAGTTCTACGAGCAGTACGTC.

This rearrangement joins TRBV15 to TRBJ2-3; D gene ambiguous. Germline V gene lookup returns CDR1 LNHNV and CDR2 YYDKDF (reference sequence). The CDR3 is made up of 13 amino acids. The V end was cut by 11 bases, the J end by 1 base, with 13 bases between. CDR3 protein: CASDDGRTDTQYF. Written as DNA, the CDR3 is TGTGCCTCAGACGACGGCCGCACAGATACGCAGTATTTT.

CDR3 in amino acids: CSVVTGPGTQYF. The DNA of the CDR3 is TGCAGCGTTGTTACGGGTCCTGGGACCCAGTACTTC. This chain links TRBV29-1 with TRBJ2-5; the D is unclear. The CDR3 is 12 residues long. With 4 bases removed from V and 7 bases from J, the gap between germline ends came to 13 bases. The germline gives CDR1 SQVTM, CDR2 ANQGSEA. The full variable domain, in which reference TRBV29-1 and TRBJ2-5 provide the parts outside the CDR3, is SAVISQKPSRDICQRGTSLTIQCQVDSQVTMMFWYRQQPGQSLTLIATANQGSEATYESGFVIDKFPISRPNLTFSTLTVSNMSPEDSSIYLCSVVTGPGTQYFGPGTRLLVL.

The rearrangement joins TRBV20-1 to TRBJ2-7; the D call may be TRBD1 or TRBD2 (5 bases each). The CDR3 contains 11 residues. CDR1 DFQATT and CDR2 SNEGSKA come from the germline V gene (reference sequence). Trimming stripped 6 bases from V and 5 bases from J, with 11 bases between. CDR3 protein: CSAPLGDEQYF. For the CDR3, the DNA is TGCAGTGCACCTCTGGGGGACGAGCAGTACTTC.

The V and J genes are TRBV30 and TRBJ1-2; no clear D gene. CDR1 and CDR2 (germline): GTSNPN, SVGIG (reference sequence). The CDR3 is 13 amino acids. Trimming left V 7 bases short and J 3 bases short, with 15 bases between. CDR3 sequence: CAYSGLVDYGYTF. CDR3 in DNA: TGTGCCTACTCGGGCCTCGTGGACTATGGCTACACCTTC. The whole variable domain, remainder taken from reference TRBV30 and TRBJ1-2, is SQTIHQWPATLVQPVGSPLSLECTVEGTSNPNLYWYRQAAGRGLQLLFYSVGIGQISSEVPQNLSASRPQDRQFILSSKKLLLSDSGFYLCAYSGLVDYGYTFGSGTRLTVV.

The chain couples TRBV5-5 to TRBJ1-1; tentatively, D is TRBD1 (5 bases). The CDR3 has 14 residues. Germline CDR1 and CDR2: SGHKS and YYEKEE (reference sequence). V was pared by 2 bases and J by 1 base, with 9 bases between. CDR3 sequence (DNA): TGTGCCAGCAGCTTCAGGGTGGGGAACACTGAAGCTTTCTTT. It specifies CASSFRVGNTEAFF.

The rearrangement joins TRBV5-1 to TRBJ1-1, with D possibly being TRBD1 (5 bases). The V end lost 3 bases, the J end lost 4 bases, and 22 bases lay between the germline ends. This CDR3 is built from 17 residues. From germline, CDR1 is SGHRS and CDR2 YFSETQ. The CDR3 loop reads CASSWDSAGPGSTEAFF. The CDR3 DNA reads as TGCGCCAGCAGCTGGGATAGCGCGGGGCCAGGGAGCACTGAAGCTTTCTTT. The entire variable domain, with the rest obtained from reference TRBV5-1 and TRBJ1-1, is as follows: KAGVTQTPRYLIKTRGQQVTLSCSPISGHRSVSWYQQTPGQGLQFLFEYFSETQRNKGNFPGRFSGRQFSNSRSEMNVSTLELGDSALYLCASSWDSAGPGSTEAFFGQGTRLTVV.

This clone was observed a handful of times. The chain employs TRBV28 and TRBJ1-2, with TRBD1 matching 9 bases. The junction had 9 bases not matched to a gene; V was cut back by 5 bases and J by 8 bases. Germline CDR1 MDHEN, CDR2 SYDVKM. This CDR3 comprises 14 residues. In DNA form, the CDR3 reads TGTGCCAGCAGTCCTACAGGGGGCGCCGGAGGCTACACCTTC. Translation: CASSPTGGAGGYTF.

The chain uses TRBV3-1 (or the pseudogene TRBV3-2) and TRBJ1-2; D remains ambiguous. The V end lost 4 bases, the J end lost 4 bases, and 19 bases lay between the germline ends. The germline gives CDR1 LGHDT, CDR2 YNNKEL (reference sequence). The CDR3 is made up of 16 amino acids. CDR3 in amino acids: CASSPSLSDIRYGYTF. CDR3 DNA: TGTGCCAGCAGCCCCTCCTTATCAGATATTCGCTATGGCTACACCTTC.

The chain carries TRBV30 and TRBJ1-1; 8 nucleotides line up with TRBD1. Trimming took 4 bases from V and 8 from J; bases not matched to a gene: 3. This CDR3 is built from 11 residues. Germline CDR1 reads GTSNPN; CDR2 reads SVGIG (reference sequence). CDR3: CAWNRQGEAFF. CDR3 nucleotide sequence: TGTGCCTGGAATAGACAGGGGGAAGCTTTCTTT.

The chain couples TRBV29-1 to TRBJ2-3; 8 bases map to TRBD1. This CDR3 has 14 residues. CDR1 and CDR2 (germline): SQVTM, ANQGSEA. V lost 1 base to trimming and J lost 5 bases; unmatched junction nucleotides: 5. The CDR3 nucleotides are TGCAGCGTTGAAGGGACAGGGAGTATAGATACGCAGTATTTT. Translation: CSVEGTGSIDTQYF.

The CDR3 is CASSMGTGEAKGAFF. The CDR3 DNA sequence: TGTGCCAGTAGTATGGGGACAGGGGAGGCCAAGGGAGCTTTCTTT. The chain carries TRBV19 and TRBJ1-1; 10 bases map to TRBD1. CDR1 is LNHDA, CDR2 SQIVND, per germline (reference sequence). The CDR3 has 15 amino acids. Trimming took 3 bases from V and 10 from J; bases not matched to a gene: 11.

The table lists this clone with a count of one. The chain is built from TRBV21-1 and TRBJ1-2; the table names TRBD1, a call not compared with the DNA. TRBV21-1 is a pseudogene locus. The CDR3 length is 16 residues. DNA of the CDR3: TGTGCCAGCAGCAAAGCGGACAGGGAACGTGCCTATGGCTACACCTTC. Its protein is CASSKADRERAYGYTF.

The chain recombines TRBV27 with TRBJ2-1; D call uncertain. Trimming left V 5 bases short and J 0 bases short, with 14 bases between. The CDR3 runs to 16 residues. Germline CDR1 MNHEY, CDR2 SMNVEV (reference sequence). The CDR3 DNA reads TGTGCCAGCAGTAAAGTTCCGGTGAGCTCCTACAATGAGCAGTTCTTC. It yields the protein CASSKVPVSSYNEQFF.